The rows below give T cell receptor beta chains drawn from one sample of a study of naive and memory T cell subsets. In TCRdb, the UMI-ligation and nested PCR reads were re-called with MiXCR into one record per CDR3 protein. The sample carries about 37,000 distinct CDR3 sequences, approximately 10% recorded once. Sequenced here: skin, sampled from a tuberculin skin test site. The receptors stem from an adult in good health. The CDR3 runs from the conserved cysteine through the conserved F or W. The D gene is left open where the match is weak. Size tells how often a clone was seen (once, few, many) or the class of an expanded clone, and some rows leave it out.

clone_size,v_call,d_call,j_call,cdr3_nt,cdr3_aa
few,TRBV6-1,TRBD1,TRBJ2-1,TGTGCCAGCACCCGGGACAGTAACTACAATGAGCAGTTCTTC,CASTRDSNYNEQFF
many,TRBV28,TRBD1,TRBJ1-2,TGTGCCAGCACCCCGGGACAGGCGACGGGAGGCTACACCTTC,CASTPGQATGGYTF
many,TRBV20-1,-,TRBJ2-1,TGCAGTGACATACAAGGGGGGCTAGACAATGAGCAGTTCTTC,CSDIQGGLDNEQFF
few,TRBV28,TRBD2,TRBJ2-1,TGTGCCAGCACCTACAGGACTAGCGGGAGTATATACAATGAGCAGTTCTTC,CASTYRTSGSIYNEQFF
many,TRBV6-6,TRBD1,TRBJ1-5,TGTGCCAGCAGTTACCCCGGACAGGCGAATCAGCCCCAGCATTTT,CASSYPGQANQPQHF
few,TRBV20-1,TRBD2,TRBJ2-7,TGCAGTGCTAGAGACCCAGCGGGGGATTCCTACGAGCAGTACTTC,CSARDPAGDSYEQYF
many,TRBV30,-,TRBJ1-5,TGTGCCTGGAGTGTGGGGGGGGGAGCCCAGCATTTT,CAWSVGGGAQHF
many,TRBV3-1,TRBD1,TRBJ1-3,TGTGCCAGCAACCAGCGAGGCGGGACAGCCCGGGACCCATATAATGGAAACACCATATATTTT,CASNQRGGTARDPYNGNTIYF
-,TRBV20-1,-,TRBJ2-1,TGCAGTGCTCTAGAGGGGTTAGACGACTACAATGAGCAGTTCTTC,CSALEGLDDYNEQFF
many,TRBV20-1,TRBD2,TRBJ2-7,TGCAGTGCCCTTAGGGGCGGGAGCTCCTACGAGCAGTACTTC,CSALRGGSSYEQYF
few,TRBV6-6,TRBD1,TRBJ2-7,TGTGCCAGCAGTTTAGGACGACAGGGACAGTACTTC,CASSLGRQGQYF
few,TRBV6-1,-,TRBJ1-1,TGTGCCAGCAACCAGACCCCGAACACTGAAGCTTTCTTT,CASNQTPNTEAFF
many,TRBV7-8,-,TRBJ2-2,TGTGCCAGCAGCTTAAGACCCCTAGCGAACACCGGGGAGCTGTTTTTT,CASSLRPLANTGELFF
many,TRBV5-5,-,TRBJ1-2,TGTGCCAGCAGCAAGGAGGGAGAGATTTGGGGCTATGGCTACACCTTC,CASSKEGEIWGYGYTF
-,TRBV20-1,-,TRBJ1-2,TGCAGTGCTAGAGATGGGGGAGACTATGGCTACACCTTC,CSARDGGDYGYTF
many,TRBV29-1,-,TRBJ2-1,TGCAGCGTCATACGGGGTTACTCCTACAATGAGCAGTTCTTC,CSVIRGYSYNEQFF
many,TRBV18,-,TRBJ1-3,TGTGCCAGCTTAAGAAGACAGGCTAGCTCTGGAAACACCATATATTTT,CASLRRQASSGNTIYF
few,TRBV24-1,TRBD2,TRBJ2-2,TGTGCCACCAGTGATCCCTCGGGGGAGGGAACCGGGGAGCTGTTTTTT,CATSDPSGEGTGELFF
few,TRBV7-9,TRBD1,TRBJ1-6,TGTGCCAGCAGCCGAGGGACAGGGAATAATTCACCCCTCCACTTT,CASSRGTGNNSPLHF
many,TRBV12-3/TRBV12-4,TRBD2,TRBJ2-3,TGTGCCAGCAGCTCGAGCGGGGGGGCCATAGATACGCAGTATTTT,CASSSSGGAIDTQYF
-,TRBV11-3,-,TRBJ2-3,TGTGCCAGCAGCCTGACCCCGGACACAACATTGGATACGCAGTATTTT,CASSLTPDTTLDTQYF
-,TRBV21-1,-,TRBJ2-7,TGTGCCAGCAGCAAAGATTTCGGTCTATCTCCAACGGTCGTGACGGAGACCTACGAGCAGTACTTC,CASSKDFGLSPTVVTETYEQYF
many,TRBV5-1,-,TRBJ2-1,TGCGCCAGCAGCTTGGGGACCATCAATGAGCAGTTCTTC,CASSLGTINEQFF
many,TRBV20-1,-,TRBJ2-7,TGCAGTGCTAGAGATCTTGAAGGGGGAGACTCCTACGAGCAGTACTTC,CSARDLEGGDSYEQYF
-,TRBV21-1,-,TRBJ1-5,TGTGCCAGCAGCACAGGGTTCAATCAGCCCCAGCATTTT,CASSTGFNQPQHF
-,TRBV20-1,-,TRBJ1-1,TGCAGTGCGGCCCCGATTACAAGGAACACTGAAGCTTTCTTT,CSAAPITRNTEAFF
many,TRBV7-3,-,TRBJ1-2,TGTGCCAGCAGCTTGGGTTTGAACTATGGCTACACCTTC,CASSLGLNYGYTF
-,TRBV13,TRBD1,TRBJ1-1,TGTGCCAGCAGCATTCGACAGGGGAACACTGAAGCTTTCTTT,CASSIRQGNTEAFF
-,TRBV5-1,TRBD1,TRBJ2-7,TGCGCCAGCAGCCCCGACAGGGTCCCTTCCTACGAGCAGTACTTC,CASSPDRVPSYEQYF
many,TRBV5-1,-,TRBJ1-4,TGCGCCAGCAGCCCCACAGGAACTAATGAAAAACTGTTTTTT,CASSPTGTNEKLFF
many,TRBV18,TRBD1,TRBJ2-6,TGTGCCAGCTCACCACTTGGTATCGGACAGGGGTCTTCTGGGGCCAACGTCCTGACTTTC,CASSPLGIGQGSSGANVLTF
many,TRBV29-1,-,TRBJ2-4,TGCAGCGTTGAAACGCTACTAGGAAACATTCAGTACTTC,CSVETLLGNIQYF
-,TRBV28,-,TRBJ1-5,TGTGCCAGCCGGCTGGGTGATCAGCCCCAGCATTTT,CASRLGDQPQHF
many,TRBV5-1,-,TRBJ2-2,TGCGCCAGCGCGCCAGGACCTACGAACACCGGGGAGCTGTTTTTT,CASAPGPTNTGELFF
many,TRBV5-8,-,TRBJ2-6,TGTGCCAGCTGGAACCGGCAGGAATCCTCTGGGGCCAACGTCCTGACTTTC,CASWNRQESSGANVLTF
-,TRBV28,-,TRBJ2-7,TGTGCCAGCACTCGGACAGAGGACGAGCAGTACTTC,CASTRTEDEQYF
-,TRBV28,-,TRBJ1-4,TGTGCCAGCAGACGACAGCTCTCAACTAATGAAAAACTGTTTTTT,CASRRQLSTNEKLFF
-,TRBV4-2,TRBD2,TRBJ2-3,TGTGCCAGCAGCCAAGAGTCAACACTAGCGGCCTACACAGATACGCAGTATTTT,CASSQESTLAAYTDTQYF
-,TRBV12-3/TRBV12-4,TRBD1,TRBJ1-1,TGTGCCGTAATCCAAAAACAGGGGGGGGTCTTAATGAACACTGAAGCTTTCTTT,CAVIQKQGGVLMNTEAFF
few,TRBV20-1,-,TRBJ1-2,TGCAGTGCTAGGTGGACTACTAACTATGGCTACACCTTC,CSARWTTNYGYTF
medium-sized,TRBV29-1,-,TRBJ2-4,TGCAGCGCCGAGGGGGAAAACATTCAGTACTTC,CSAEGENIQYF
few,TRBV20-1,-,TRBJ1-1,TGCAGTGCTAGTGAGGGGAGGAATGAAGCTTTCTTT,CSASEGRNEAFF
-,TRBV5-4,-,TRBJ2-2,TGTGCCAGCAGTTCGATCCAGACAGGGAGGGTCGGGGAGCTGTTTTTT,CASSSIQTGRVGELFF
many,TRBV20-1,TRBD1,TRBJ1-1,TGCAGTGCCAAGGGGGCTGGGGGAGAAACTGAAGCTTTCTTT,CSAKGAGGETEAFF
many,TRBV9,-,TRBJ2-3,TGTGCCAGCAGCGTAGGCGGGGGACAGGCGTCCACAGATACGCAGTATTTT,CASSVGGGQASTDTQYF
-,TRBV28,-,TRBJ1-1,TGTGCCAGCAGTTTCACAGTCAGTACCTATATGAACACTGAAGCTTTCTTT,CASSFTVSTYMNTEAFF
few,TRBV13,-,TRBJ2-1,TGTGCCAGCAGCCCCTGGAGGTCCTACAATGAGCAGTTCTTC,CASSPWRSYNEQFF
many,TRBV3-1,-,TRBJ1-5,TGTGCCAGCAGCCAGGGGGGAGTTAGCCCGAATCAGCCCCAGCATTTT,CASSQGGVSPNQPQHF
-,TRBV28,-,TRBJ2-7,TGTGCCAGCAGTGTGAACAGGGGGCTAGCGGGACAATACGAGCAGTACTTC,CASSVNRGLAGQYEQYF
-,TRBV2,TRBD1,TRBJ2-1,TGTGCCAGCAGTGAGGAACAGGGGAACGCAAATGAGCAGTTCTTC,CASSEEQGNANEQFF
few,TRBV10-2,-,TRBJ2-6,TGCGCCAGCAAAGCCCGGGAGACCTCTGGGGCCAACGTCCTGACTTTC,CASKARETSGANVLTF
many,TRBV7-3,TRBD2,TRBJ2-1,TGTGCCAGCAGCTCCGGACTAGCGGGTTACAATGAGCAGTTCTTC,CASSSGLAGYNEQFF
many,TRBV27,-,TRBJ1-2,TGTGCCAGCAGTTCAAGGGGCCTACTCCGGCGAGGCTACACCTTC,CASSSRGLLRRGYTF
many,TRBV7-3,TRBD2,TRBJ2-3,TGTGCCAGCAGCCCCACCTTGGGGGGGGCAGATACGCAGTATTTT,CASSPTLGGADTQYF
-,TRBV25-1,-,TRBJ2-3,TGTGCCAGCAGTGACTTCGGGACAGATACGCAGTATTTT,CASSDFGTDTQYF
-,TRBV28,-,TRBJ1-5,TGTGCTGTACGTGAGGGCTCTCAGCCCCAGCATTTT,CAVREGSQPQHF
many,TRBV6-2/TRBV6-3,-,TRBJ2-1,TGTGCCAGCAGTTACTCCGAAATGAAGCAGTTCTTC,CASSYSEMKQFF